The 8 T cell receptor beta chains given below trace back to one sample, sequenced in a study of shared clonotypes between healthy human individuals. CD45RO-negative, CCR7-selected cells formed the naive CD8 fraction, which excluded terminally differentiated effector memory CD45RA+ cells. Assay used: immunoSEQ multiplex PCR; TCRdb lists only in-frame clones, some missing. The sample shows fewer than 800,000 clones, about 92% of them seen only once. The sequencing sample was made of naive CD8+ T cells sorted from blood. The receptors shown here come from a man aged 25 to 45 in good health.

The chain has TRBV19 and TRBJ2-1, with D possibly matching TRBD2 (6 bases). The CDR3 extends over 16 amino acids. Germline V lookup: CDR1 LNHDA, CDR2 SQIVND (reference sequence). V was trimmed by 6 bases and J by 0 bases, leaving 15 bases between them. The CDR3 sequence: CASSGLAVSSYNEQFF. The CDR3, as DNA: TGTGCCAGTAGCGGTTTAGCGGTCAGCTCCTACAATGAGCAGTTCTTC. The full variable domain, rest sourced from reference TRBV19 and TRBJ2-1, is DGGITQSPKYLFRKEGQNVTLSCEQNLNHDAMYWYRQDPGQGLRLIYYSQIVNDFQKGDIAEGYSVSREKKESFPLTVTSAQKNPTAFYLCASSGLAVSSYNEQFFGPGTRLTVL.

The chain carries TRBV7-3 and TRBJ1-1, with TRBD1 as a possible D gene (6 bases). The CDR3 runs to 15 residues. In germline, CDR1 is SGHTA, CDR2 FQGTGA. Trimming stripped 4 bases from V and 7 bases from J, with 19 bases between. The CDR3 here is CASSSGGSGASEAFF. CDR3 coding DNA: TGTGCCAGCAGCTCAGGTGGCTCGGGGGCGAGTGAAGCTTTCTTT. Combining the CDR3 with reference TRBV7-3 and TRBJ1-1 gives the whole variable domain GAGVSQTPSNKVTEKGKYVELRCDPISGHTALYWYRQSLGQGPEFLIYFQGTGAADDSGLPNDRFFAVRPEGSVSTLKIQRTERGDSAVYLCASSSGGSGASEAFFGQGTRLTVV.

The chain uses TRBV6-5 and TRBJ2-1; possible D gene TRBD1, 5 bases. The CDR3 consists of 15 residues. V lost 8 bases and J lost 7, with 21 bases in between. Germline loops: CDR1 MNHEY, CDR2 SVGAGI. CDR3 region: CASGKGAPTVNEQFF. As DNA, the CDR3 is TGTGCCAGCGGGAAAGGGGCCCCCACGGTAAATGAGCAGTTCTTC.

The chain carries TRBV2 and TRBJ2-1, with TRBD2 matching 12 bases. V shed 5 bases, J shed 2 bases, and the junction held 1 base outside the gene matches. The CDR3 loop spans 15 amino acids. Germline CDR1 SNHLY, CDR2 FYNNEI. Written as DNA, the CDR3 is TGTGCCAGCAGTTGGACTAGCGGGGCCTACAATGAGCAGTTCTTC. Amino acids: CASSWTSGAYNEQFF.

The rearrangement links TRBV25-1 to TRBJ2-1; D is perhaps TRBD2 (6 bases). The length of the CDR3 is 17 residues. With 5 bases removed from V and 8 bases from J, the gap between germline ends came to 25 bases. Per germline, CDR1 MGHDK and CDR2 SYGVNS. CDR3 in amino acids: CASSFPGTALMRDEQFF. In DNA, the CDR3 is TGTGCCAGCAGTTTTCCCGGGACTGCCCTAATGAGGGATGAGCAGTTCTTC.

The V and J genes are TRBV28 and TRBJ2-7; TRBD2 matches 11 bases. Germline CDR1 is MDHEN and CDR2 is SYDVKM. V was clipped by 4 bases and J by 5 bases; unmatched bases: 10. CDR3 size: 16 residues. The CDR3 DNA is TGTGCCAGCAGTTCAAACCTAGCGGGAGGTGTCGACGAGCAGTACTTC. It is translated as CASSSNLAGGVDEQYF.

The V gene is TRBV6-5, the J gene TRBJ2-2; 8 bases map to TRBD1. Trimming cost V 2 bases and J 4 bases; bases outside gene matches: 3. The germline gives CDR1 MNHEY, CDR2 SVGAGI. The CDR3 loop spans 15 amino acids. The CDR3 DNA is TGTGCCAGCAGTTACCAGGGGGCGAGCACCGGGGAGCTGTTTTTT. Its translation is CASSYQGASTGELFF.

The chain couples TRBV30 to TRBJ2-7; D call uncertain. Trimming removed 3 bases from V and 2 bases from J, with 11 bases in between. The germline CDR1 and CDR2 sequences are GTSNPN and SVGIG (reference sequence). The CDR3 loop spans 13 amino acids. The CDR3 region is CAWSSGVAYEQYF. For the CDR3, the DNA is TGTGCCTGGAGCTCCGGCGTCGCCTACGAGCAGTACTTC.